The 20 T cell receptor beta chains given below trace back to one sample, sequenced in a study of post-analysis software for immune sequencing data. Study-level points and caveats: Roughly five TRBV segments appeared more often in patients than in controls, and TRBV5-6, TRBV5-1 and TRBV20-1 were among these.

The TCR beta cDNA libraries contained unique molecular identifiers. TCRdb reprocessed the PCR reads via MiXCR and lists one record per CDR3 protein. The sample yields hundreds of thousands of distinct CDR3 sequences, 39% seen once. For these TCRs, the target antigens are not known. Sequencing was done on a sample of blood. These receptors all stem from a girl between 2 and 10 years old with multiple sclerosis.

This chain joins TRBV6-2 or TRBV6-3 and TRBJ1-5; 9 nucleotides agree with TRBD1. Germline loops: CDR1 MNHEY, CDR2 SVGEGT. This CDR3 has 16 residues. J was trimmed by 5 bases and V by 5 bases; bases with no gene match: 10. This CDR3 is CASSLFGTGSYQPQHF. The CDR3 nucleotides are TGTGCCAGCAGTCTGTTCGGGACAGGGTCTTATCAGCCCCAGCATTTT.

This clonotype was found a few times. This chain joins TRBV7-2 and TRBJ2-5, with 9 nucleotides matching TRBD1. This CDR3 is built from 16 residues. Trimming took 4 bases from V and 5 from J; bases not matched to a gene: 11. From germline, CDR1 is SGHTA and CDR2 FQGNSA. CDR3 amino acids: CASSSLPGTGSETQYF. The CDR3 DNA follows: TGTGCCAGCAGCTCCCTGCCCGGGACAGGGTCGGAGACCCAGTACTTC.

The chain recombines TRBV7-8 with TRBJ2-7; 7 bases agree with TRBD2. The CDR3 contains 16 residues. The V segment lost 2 bases and the J segment 3 bases; nucleotides outside the gene matches: 10. CDR1 and CDR2 from the germline V gene are SGHVS and FQNEAQ. DNA of the CDR3: TGTGCCAGCAGCTTAAAAAGTGTGGGGGGGTACTACGAGCAGTACTTC. Protein sequence: CASSLKSVGGYYEQYF.

This clonotype was detected a few times. CDR3 in amino acids: CASSLLAAKDTQYF. DNA of the CDR3: TGTGCCAGCAGCTTACTGGCGGCCAAAGATACGCAGTATTTT. The chain couples TRBV7-6 to TRBJ2-3; D remains unclear. CDR3 length equals 14 residues. Germline assignment: CDR1 SGHVS and CDR2 FNYEAQ. V shed 2 bases and J shed 5 bases, with 11 bases lying between them.

This clonotype has only one observation. The rearrangement joins TRBV7-9 to TRBJ1-5; D is possibly TRBD1 (5 bases). Germline V gives CDR1 SEHNR, CDR2 FQNEAQ (reference sequence). The V gene lost 4 bases and the J gene lost 3 bases, with 13 bases spanning the gap. This CDR3 has 15 amino acids. The CDR3, as DNA: TGTGCCAGCAGCTCAGGGTCCAGGGACAATCAGCCCCAGCATTTT. It specifies CASSSGSRDNQPQHF.

This chain uses TRBV9 with TRBJ1-2; 7 bases fit TRBD1. V trimming: 4 bases; J trimming: 7 bases; junction bases outside the gene matches: 10. The germline CDR1 and CDR2 sequences are SGDLS and YYNGEE. The CDR3 is 14 amino acids. The CDR3 nucleotides read TGTGCCAGCAGCTCGAGCAAGGGGGCCCTTGGCTACACCTTC. Protein: CASSSSKGALGYTF.

This clonotype showed up just a few times. The rearrangement links TRBV28 to TRBJ2-3; 12 bases fit TRBD1. The CDR3 totals 17 residues. V dropped 2 bases and J dropped 5; count of bases not matched to a gene: 8. The germline V gene has CDR1 MDHEN and CDR2 SYDVKM. Written as DNA, the CDR3 is TGTGCCAGCAGTTTACTACCGGGACAGGGGGCGGTAGATACGCAGTATTTT. It is translated as CASSLLPGQGAVDTQYF.

A few counts support this clonotype. This sequence joins TRBV28 and TRBJ1-4; 10 bases match TRBD1. The J segment lost 12 bases and the V segment lost 2 bases, leaving 6 bases of the junction unmatched. This CDR3 is 14 amino acids long. Germline lookup yields CDR1 MDHEN and CDR2 SYDVKM. CDR3 sequence reads: CASSLRDRGRELFF. As DNA, the CDR3 is TGTGCCAGCAGTTTACGGGACAGGGGTCGGGAACTGTTTTTT.

This clonotype was detected only a few times. This chain connects TRBV28 to TRBJ2-7; 13 bases fit TRBD2. CDR3 length: 18 amino acids. V lost 3 bases to trimming and J lost 0 bases; unmatched junction nucleotides: 8. Per the germline V gene, CDR1 is MDHEN and CDR2 is SYDVKM. The CDR3 sequence: CASSFYLGLAGVSYEQYF. The CDR3 nucleotides are TGTGCCAGCAGTTTCTACCTCGGACTAGCGGGAGTCTCCTACGAGCAGTACTTC. Full variable domain (rest looked up from reference TRBV28 and TRBJ2-7): DVKVTQSSRYLVKRTGEKVFLECVQDMDHENMFWYRQDPGLGLRLIYFSYDVKMKEKGDIPEGYSVSREKKERFSLILESASTNQTSMYLCASSFYLGLAGVSYEQYFGPGTRLTVT.

This clonotype was seen a few times. The chain's CDR3 is CASKQSSYNSPLHF. CDR3 coding DNA: TGTGCCAGCAAACAGAGCTCCTATAATTCACCCCTCCACTTT. V usage is TRBV3-1 and J usage is TRBJ1-6; D unclear. The germline CDR1 and CDR2 sequences are LGHDT and YNNKEL (reference sequence). Trimming left V 7 bases short and J 0 bases short, with 7 bases between. This CDR3 has 14 amino acids.

The gene calls are TRBV7-2 and TRBJ1-5; D call uncertain. There are 13 residues in the CDR3. The germline gives CDR1 SGHTA, CDR2 FQGNSA. V was trimmed by 5 bases and J by 7 bases, leaving 12 bases between them. The CDR3 protein is CASSTQLGQPQHF. The CDR3, as DNA: TGTGCCAGCAGCACCCAGTTGGGGCAGCCCCAGCATTTT. The full variable domain, its missing parts supplied by reference TRBV7-2 and TRBJ1-5, is GAGVSQSPSNKVTEKGKDVELRCDPISGHTALYWYRQSLGQGLEFLIYFQGNSAPDKSGLPSDRFSAERTGGSVSTLTIQRTQQEDSAVYLCASSTQLGQPQHFGDGTRLSIL.

This clonotype was seen many times. The genes are TRBV4-1 and TRBJ2-5, with a possible D match to TRBD2 (6 bases). The length of the CDR3 is 13 residues. The V gene lost 1 base and the J gene lost 4 bases, with 7 bases spanning the gap. CDR1 is MGHRA and CDR2 is YSYEKL in the germline V gene. DNA of the CDR3: TGCGCCAGCAGCCAAGCGGGGGTAGAGACCCAGTACTTC. Its protein product is CASSQAGVETQYF.

This clonotype was observed a few times. The J gene is TRBJ1-2, the V gene TRBV10-3, with 9 bases aligning to TRBD1. The CDR3 sequence is 12 residues long. In germline, CDR1 is ENHRY, CDR2 SYGVKD. J was trimmed by 8 bases and V by 8 bases; bases with no gene match: 6. The CDR3 loop is CAIGQGSEGYTF. The DNA for the CDR3 is TGTGCCATCGGACAGGGGAGCGAAGGCTACACCTTC.

The chain is built from TRBV7-2 and TRBJ2-7; tentative D call: TRBD2 (6 bases). Judging by the DNA end, TRBJ2-4 fits better; the J call may be wrong. Germline lookup yields CDR1 SGHTA and CDR2 FQGNSA. The CDR3 loop spans 20 amino acids. The CDR3 here is CASSLARGIKGPILGNIQYF. The CDR3 coding sequence is TGTGCCAGCAGCTTAGCGCGCGGGATAAAGGGGCCGATCCTTGGAAACATTCAGTACTTC.

This clonotype was seen only a few times. The CDR3 reads CSGGAWDRGSYEQYF. The CDR3 DNA is TGCAGCGGTGGCGCTTGGGACAGGGGCTCCTACGAGCAGTACTTC. The gene calls are TRBV29-1 and TRBJ2-7; 10 bases agree with TRBD1. CDR3 size: 15 residues. The germline V gene has CDR1 SQVTM and CDR2 ANQGSEA. V shed 7 bases and J 0 bases; nucleotides not matched to a gene: 9.

V is TRBV27 and J is TRBJ2-6; 11 bases align to TRBD1. V lost 5 bases to trimming and J lost 0 bases; unmatched junction nucleotides: 6. The CDR3 totals 18 residues. The germline CDR1 and CDR2 sequences are MNHEY and SMNVEV (reference sequence). This CDR3 is CASSPSGTGGSGANVLTF. CDR3 bases: TGTGCCAGCAGTCCCTCCGGGACAGGGGGCTCTGGGGCCAACGTCCTGACTTTC.

This clonotype was detected only once. V gene TRBV29-1 combines with J gene TRBJ1-1; perhaps TRBD1 as D (6 bases). The germline CDR1 and CDR2 sequences are SQVTM and ANQGSEA. Deletions cut 5 bases from V and 6 bases from J, with 13 bases between. This CDR3 comprises 12 residues. The CDR3 nucleotides read TGCAGCGTTAAGGGGGATTGGGCTGAAGCTTTCTTT. This encodes CSVKGDWAEAFF.

V and J are TRBV4-3 and TRBJ2-5, with 7 bases lining up with TRBD1. Losses at the gene ends were 2 bases for V and 1 base for J; bases not matched to a gene: 4. Germline V gene sequence: CDR1 LGHNA, CDR2 YSLEER. This CDR3 comprises 15 residues. CDR3 DNA sequence: TGCGCCAGCAGCCAACAATACAGGGGCCAAGAGACCCAGTACTTC. Translation gives CASSQQYRGQETQYF.

This clonotype was picked up a small number of times. V gene TRBV20-1 combines with J gene TRBJ2-7; D unclear. The CDR3 runs 15 residues. The germline CDR1 and CDR2 sequences are DFQATT and SNEGSKA (reference sequence). Trimming took off 0 bases at V and 0 bases at J, with 12 bases between the two ends. CDR3 residues: CSAREGAGSSYEQYF. Here the CDR3 DNA reads TGCAGTGCTAGAGAAGGCGCCGGGTCCTCCTACGAGCAGTACTTC.

The sample holds a few counts of this clonotype. The rearrangement uses TRBV7-9 and TRBJ1-6; 9 positions agree with TRBD1. The ends lost 5 bases at V and 7 bases at J; junction bases unmatched: 6. Germline assignment: CDR1 SEHNR and CDR2 FQNEAQ (reference sequence). The CDR3 length is 15 residues. The CDR3 here is CASSRTGEVNSPLHF. The CDR3 DNA reads as TGTGCCAGCAGCCGGACAGGGGAGGTAAATTCACCCCTCCACTTT.